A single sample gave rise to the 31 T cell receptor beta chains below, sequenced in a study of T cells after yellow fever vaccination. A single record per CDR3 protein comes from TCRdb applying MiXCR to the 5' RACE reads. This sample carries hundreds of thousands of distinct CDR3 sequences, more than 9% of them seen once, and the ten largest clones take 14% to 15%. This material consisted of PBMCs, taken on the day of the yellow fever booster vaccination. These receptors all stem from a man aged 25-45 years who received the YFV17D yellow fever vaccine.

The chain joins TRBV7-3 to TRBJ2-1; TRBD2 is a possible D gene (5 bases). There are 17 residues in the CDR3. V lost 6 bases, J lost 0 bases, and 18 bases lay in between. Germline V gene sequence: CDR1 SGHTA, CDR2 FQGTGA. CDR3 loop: CASRQSGAESSYNEQFF. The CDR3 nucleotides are TGTGCCAGCAGGCAATCAGGAGCGGAGAGCTCCTACAATGAGCAGTTCTTC.

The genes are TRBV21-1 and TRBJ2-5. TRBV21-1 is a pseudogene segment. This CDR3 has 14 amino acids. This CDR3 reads CASRSGGGVETQYF. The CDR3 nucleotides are TGTGCCTCGCGTTCGGGTGGCGGTGTGGAGACCCAGTACTTC.

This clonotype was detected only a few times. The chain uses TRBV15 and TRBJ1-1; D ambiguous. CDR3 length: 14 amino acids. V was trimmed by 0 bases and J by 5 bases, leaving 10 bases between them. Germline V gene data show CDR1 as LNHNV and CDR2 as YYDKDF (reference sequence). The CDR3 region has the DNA TGTGCCACCAGCAGAGAATCGGGTGGGACTGAAGCTTTCTTT. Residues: CATSRESGGTEAFF.

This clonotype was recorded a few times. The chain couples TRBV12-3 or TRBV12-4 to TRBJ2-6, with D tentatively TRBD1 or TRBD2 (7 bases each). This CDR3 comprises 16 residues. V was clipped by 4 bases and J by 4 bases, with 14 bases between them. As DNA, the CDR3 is TGTGCCAGCAGTTGGGGAGGGGGCTCGGGGGCCAACGTCCTGACTTTC. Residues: CASSWGGGSGANVLTF.

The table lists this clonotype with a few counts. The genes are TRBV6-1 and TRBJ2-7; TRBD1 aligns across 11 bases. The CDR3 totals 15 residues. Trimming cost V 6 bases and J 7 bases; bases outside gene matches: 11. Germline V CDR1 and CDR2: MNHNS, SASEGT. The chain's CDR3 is CASRPGQGGPQEQYF. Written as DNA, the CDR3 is TGTGCCAGCAGGCCGGGACAGGGGGGACCCCAAGAGCAGTACTTC.

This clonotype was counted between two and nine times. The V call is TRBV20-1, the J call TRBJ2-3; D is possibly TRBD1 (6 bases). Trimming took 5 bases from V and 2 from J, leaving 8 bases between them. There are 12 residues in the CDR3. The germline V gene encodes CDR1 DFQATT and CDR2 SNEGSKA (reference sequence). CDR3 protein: CSAYRDTDTQYF. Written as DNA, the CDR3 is TGCAGTGCTTACAGGGACACAGATACGCAGTATTTT.

This chain's CDR3 is CASSQDGQGGETQYF. CDR3 nucleotide sequence: TGCGCCAGCAGCCAAGATGGACAGGGCGGGGAGACCCAGTACTTC. The rearrangement links TRBV4-3 to TRBJ2-5; TRBD1 matches at 8 bases. CDR3 size: 15 residues. The ends lost 0 bases at V and 5 bases at J; junction bases unmatched: 5. Per the germline V gene, CDR1 is LGHNA and CDR2 is YSLEER.

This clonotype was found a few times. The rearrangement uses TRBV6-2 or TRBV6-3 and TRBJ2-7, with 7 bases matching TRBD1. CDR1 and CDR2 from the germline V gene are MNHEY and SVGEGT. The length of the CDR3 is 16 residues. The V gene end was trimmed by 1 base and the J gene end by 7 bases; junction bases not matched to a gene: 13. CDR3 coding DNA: TGTGCCAGCAGTTACTTAACCGGGACAGTGTCGAGGGAGCAGTACTTC. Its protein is CASSYLTGTVSREQYF.

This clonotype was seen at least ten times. CDR3 coding DNA: TGTGCCACCAGTGGGGTAGTGGGGACTAACACTGAAGCTTTCTTT. This codes for CATSGVVGTNTEAFF. V is TRBV15 and J is TRBJ1-1; D is perhaps TRBD1 (5 bases). Germline loops: CDR1 LNHNV, CDR2 YYDKDF (reference sequence). The CDR3 loop spans 15 amino acids. V was pared by 6 bases and J by 2 bases, with 16 bases between.

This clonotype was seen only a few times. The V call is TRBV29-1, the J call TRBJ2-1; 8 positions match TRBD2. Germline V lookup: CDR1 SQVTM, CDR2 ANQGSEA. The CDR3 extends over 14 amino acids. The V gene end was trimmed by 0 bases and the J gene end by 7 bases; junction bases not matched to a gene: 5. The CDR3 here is CSVEDGRARNEQFF. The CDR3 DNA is TGCAGCGTTGAAGACGGGAGGGCCAGAAATGAGCAGTTCTTC.

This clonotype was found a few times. The DNA for the CDR3 is TGCAGCGTGCGAAGAGATAGCAATGAGCAGTTCTTC. Translating it yields CSVRRDSNEQFF. This sequence joins TRBV29-1 and TRBJ2-1, with D unresolved. CDR3 length: 12 residues. Germline V gene sequence: CDR1 SQVTM, CDR2 ANQGSEA. The ends were cut back, 6 bases at V and 6 bases at J, with 12 bases in the middle.

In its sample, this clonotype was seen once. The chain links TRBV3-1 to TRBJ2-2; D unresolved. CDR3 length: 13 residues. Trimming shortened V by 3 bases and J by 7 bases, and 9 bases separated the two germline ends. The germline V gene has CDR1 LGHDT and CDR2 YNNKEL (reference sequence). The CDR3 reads CASSQGSHGELFF. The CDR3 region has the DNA TGTGCCAGCAGCCAGGGCTCGCACGGGGAGCTGTTTTTT.

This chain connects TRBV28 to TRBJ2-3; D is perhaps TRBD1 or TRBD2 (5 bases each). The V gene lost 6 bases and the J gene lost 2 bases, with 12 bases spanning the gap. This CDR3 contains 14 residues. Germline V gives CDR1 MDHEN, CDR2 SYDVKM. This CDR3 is CASSSGANTDTQYF. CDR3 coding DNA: TGTGCCAGCAGCTCCGGGGCGAACACAGATACGCAGTATTTT.

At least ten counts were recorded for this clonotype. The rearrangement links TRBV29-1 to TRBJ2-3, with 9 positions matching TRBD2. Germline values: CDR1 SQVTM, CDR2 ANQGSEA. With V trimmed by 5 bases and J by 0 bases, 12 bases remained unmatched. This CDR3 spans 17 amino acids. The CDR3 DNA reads TGCAGCGTTATCTATAGCGGGAGTGGCCCTAGCACAGATACGCAGTATTTT. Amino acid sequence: CSVIYSGSGPSTDTQYF.

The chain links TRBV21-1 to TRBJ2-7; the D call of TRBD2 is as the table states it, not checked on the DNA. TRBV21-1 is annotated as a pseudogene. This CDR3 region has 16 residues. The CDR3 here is CASSKWIAGPEDEQYF. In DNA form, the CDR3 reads TGTGCCAGCAGCAAATGGATAGCGGGGCCTGAGGACGAGCAGTACTTC.

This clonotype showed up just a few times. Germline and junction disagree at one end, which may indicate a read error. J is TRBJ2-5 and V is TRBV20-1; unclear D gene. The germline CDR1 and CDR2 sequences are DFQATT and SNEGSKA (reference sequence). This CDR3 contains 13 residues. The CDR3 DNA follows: TGCAGTGCTAGGGTCCCCCTAAGAGAGGCCCAGTACTTC. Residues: CSARVPLREAQYF.

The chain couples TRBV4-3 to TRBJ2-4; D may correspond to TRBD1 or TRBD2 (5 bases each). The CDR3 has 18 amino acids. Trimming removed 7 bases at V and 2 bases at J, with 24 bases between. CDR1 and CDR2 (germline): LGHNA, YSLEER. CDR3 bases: TGCGCCAGCATCCCCCCAAGGGGACGGGGAATGACCAAAAACATTCAGTACTTC. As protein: CASIPPRGRGMTKNIQYF.

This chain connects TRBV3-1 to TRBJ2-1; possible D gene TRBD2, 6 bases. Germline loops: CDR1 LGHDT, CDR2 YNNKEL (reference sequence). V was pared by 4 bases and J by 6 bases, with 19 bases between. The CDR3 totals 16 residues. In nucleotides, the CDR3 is TGTGCCAGCAGCCCGCGAGGGACTCTCAATCCCAATGAGCAGTTCTTC. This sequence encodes CASSPRGTLNPNEQFF.

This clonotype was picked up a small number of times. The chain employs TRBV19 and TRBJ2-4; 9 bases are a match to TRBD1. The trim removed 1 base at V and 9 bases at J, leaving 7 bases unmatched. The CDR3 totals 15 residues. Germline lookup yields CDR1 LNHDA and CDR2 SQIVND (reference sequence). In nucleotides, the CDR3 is TGTGCCAGTAGTATAGTTGGACAGGGGCTTAGCATTCAGTACTTC. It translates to CASSIVGQGLSIQYF.

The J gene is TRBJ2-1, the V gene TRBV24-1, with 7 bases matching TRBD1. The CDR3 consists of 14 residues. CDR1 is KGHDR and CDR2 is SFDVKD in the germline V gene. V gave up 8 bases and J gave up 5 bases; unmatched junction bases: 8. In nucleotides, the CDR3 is TGTGCCACCAAGGAAAACAGGGGAGACAATGAGCAGTTCTTC. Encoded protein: CATKENRGDNEQFF.

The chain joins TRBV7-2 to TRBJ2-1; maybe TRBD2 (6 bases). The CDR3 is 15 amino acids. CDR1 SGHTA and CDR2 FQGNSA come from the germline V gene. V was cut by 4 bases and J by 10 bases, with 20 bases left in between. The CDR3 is CASSWGLGAGREQFF. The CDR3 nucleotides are TGTGCCAGCAGCTGGGGACTCGGTGCCGGTAGGGAGCAGTTCTTC.

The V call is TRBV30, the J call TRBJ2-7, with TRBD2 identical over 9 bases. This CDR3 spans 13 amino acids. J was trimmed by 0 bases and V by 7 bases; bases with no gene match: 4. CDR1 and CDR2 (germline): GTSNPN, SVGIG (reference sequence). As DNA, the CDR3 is TGTGCCTACACTAGCGGGTACTCCTACGAGCAGTACTTC. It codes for CAYTSGYSYEQYF.

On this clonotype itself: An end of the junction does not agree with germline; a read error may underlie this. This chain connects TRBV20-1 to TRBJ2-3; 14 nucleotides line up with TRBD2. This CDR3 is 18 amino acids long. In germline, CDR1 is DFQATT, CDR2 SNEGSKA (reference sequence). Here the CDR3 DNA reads TGCTGTGCTAGTTCACCGGGACTAGCGGGAGTTAGCACAGATACGCAGTATTTT. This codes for CCASSPGLAGVSTDTQYF.

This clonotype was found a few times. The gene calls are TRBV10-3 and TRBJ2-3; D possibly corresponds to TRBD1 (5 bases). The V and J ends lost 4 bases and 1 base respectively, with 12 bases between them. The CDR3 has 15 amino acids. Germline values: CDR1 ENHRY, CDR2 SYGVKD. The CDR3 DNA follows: TGTGCCATCAGTGGCGGCCAGGGCGGCACAGATACGCAGTATTTT. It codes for CAISGGQGGTDTQYF.

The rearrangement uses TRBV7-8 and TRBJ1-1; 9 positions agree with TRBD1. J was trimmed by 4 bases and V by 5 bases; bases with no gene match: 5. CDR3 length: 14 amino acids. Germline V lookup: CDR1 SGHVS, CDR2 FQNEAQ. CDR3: CASSPDRGITEAFF. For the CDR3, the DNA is TGTGCCAGCAGCCCCGACAGGGGGATCACTGAAGCTTTCTTT.

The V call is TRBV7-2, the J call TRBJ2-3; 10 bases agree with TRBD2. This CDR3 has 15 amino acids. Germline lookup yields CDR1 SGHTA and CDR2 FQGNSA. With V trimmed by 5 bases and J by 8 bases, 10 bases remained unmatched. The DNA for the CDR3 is TGTGCCAGCAGCCCCGATGGGCTAGCGGGAGTTACGCAGTATTTT. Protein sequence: CASSPDGLAGVTQYF.

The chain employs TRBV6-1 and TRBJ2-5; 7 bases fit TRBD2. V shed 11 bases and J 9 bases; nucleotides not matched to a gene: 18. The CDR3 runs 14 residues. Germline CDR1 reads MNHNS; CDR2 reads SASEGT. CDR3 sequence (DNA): TGTGCCGCAACCCCCTGGGGGAGGGAAGGGCCCCAGTACTTC. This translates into CAATPWGREGPQYF.

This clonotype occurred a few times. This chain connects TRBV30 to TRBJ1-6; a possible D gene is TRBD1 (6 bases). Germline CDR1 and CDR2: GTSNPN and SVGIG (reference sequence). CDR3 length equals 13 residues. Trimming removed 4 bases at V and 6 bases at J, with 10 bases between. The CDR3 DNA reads TGTGCCTGGATGATGGGGGCTAATTCACCCCTCCACTTT. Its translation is CAWMMGANSPLHF.

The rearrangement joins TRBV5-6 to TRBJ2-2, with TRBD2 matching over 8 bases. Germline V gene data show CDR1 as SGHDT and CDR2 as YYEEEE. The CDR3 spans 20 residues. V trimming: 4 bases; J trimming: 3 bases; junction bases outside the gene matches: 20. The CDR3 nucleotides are TGTGCCAGCAGCGTTTATCGGACTAGCTGGAGGAAGAGGCACACCGGGGAGCTGTTTTTT. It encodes CASSVYRTSWRKRHTGELFF. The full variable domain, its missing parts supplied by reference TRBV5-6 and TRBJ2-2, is DAGVTQSPTHLIKTRGQQVTLRCSPKSGHDTVSWYQQALGQGPQFIFQYYEEEERQRGNFPDRFSGHQFPNYSSELNVNALLLGDSALYLCASSVYRTSWRKRHTGELFFGEGSRLTVL.

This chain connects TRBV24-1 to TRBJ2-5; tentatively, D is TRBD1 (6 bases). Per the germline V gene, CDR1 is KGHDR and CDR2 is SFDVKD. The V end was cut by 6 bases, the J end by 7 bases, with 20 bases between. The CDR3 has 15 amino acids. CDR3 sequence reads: CATSYPRQVPGTQYF. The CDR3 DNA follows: TGTGCCACCAGTTATCCGAGACAGGTTCCAGGGACCCAGTACTTC.

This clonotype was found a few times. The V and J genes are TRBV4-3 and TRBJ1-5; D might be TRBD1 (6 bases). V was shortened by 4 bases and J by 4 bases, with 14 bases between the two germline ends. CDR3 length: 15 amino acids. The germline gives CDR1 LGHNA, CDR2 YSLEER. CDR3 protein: CASSPINRANQPQHF. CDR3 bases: TGCGCCAGCAGCCCTATTAACAGGGCGAATCAGCCCCAGCATTTT.